This entry lists 25 T cell receptor beta chains sequenced from one sample in a study of blood T cell repertoires in COVID-19. Using immunoSEQ multiplex PCR, the repertoire was profiled, and TCRdb retains in-frame clones only, with some absent. Here the sample spans 200,000 to 250,000 clones, about 83% being singletons. Sequenced sample: peripheral blood. The receptor set was obtained from a young woman with COVID-19, enrolled during active disease.

CDR3: CASSRTGLATEAFF. In nucleotides, the CDR3 is TGTGCCAGCAGTAGGACAGGTTTGGCCACTGAAGCTTTCTTT. The V gene is TRBV6-5, the J gene TRBJ1-1, with 7 bases lining up with TRBD1. There are 14 residues in the CDR3. The V gene end was trimmed by 5 bases and the J gene end by 4 bases; junction bases not matched to a gene: 7. Germline V CDR1 and CDR2: MNHEY, SVGAGI.

This clone was observed once. This chain connects TRBV11-2 to TRBJ2-3, with 7 bases matching TRBD2. V lost 5 bases to trimming and J lost 3 bases; unmatched junction nucleotides: 14. The CDR3 spans 17 residues. The germline V gene encodes CDR1 SGHAT and CDR2 FQNNGV. The CDR3 DNA follows: TGTGCCAGCAGCAGAATTGGGGGAGGGCCGTTGACAGATACGCAGTATTTT. Amino acid sequence: CASSRIGGGPLTDTQYF. Looking up the rest from reference TRBV11-2 and TRBJ2-3 gives the full variable domain: EAGVAQSPRYKIIEKRQSVAFWCNPISGHATLYWYQQILGQGPKLLIQFQNNGVVDDSQLPKDRFSAERLKGVDSTLKIQPAKLEDSAVYLCASSRIGGGPLTDTQYFGPGTRLTVL.

The V gene is TRBV28, the J gene TRBJ1-4, with 7 positions matching TRBD1. This CDR3 is built from 15 residues. Losses at the gene ends were 6 bases for V and 1 base for J; bases not matched to a gene: 5. Looked up from germline, CDR1 is MDHEN and CDR2 is SYDVKM. CDR3 in DNA: TGTGCCAGCAGCCCAGGGGGAATAACTAATGAAAAACTGTTTTTT. Protein: CASSPGGITNEKLFF.

This clone was detected once. Other DNA sequences in the same sample also yield this CDR3. J is TRBJ2-1 and V is TRBV5-1, with 9 bases fitting TRBD2. With 0 bases clipped from V and 4 bases from J, the junction kept 5 bases outside the gene matches. Germline lookup yields CDR1 SGHRS and CDR2 YFSETQ. The CDR3 has 16 amino acids. The CDR3 DNA is TGCGCCAGCAGCTTGGCAGGGAGCGGGGGGTACAATGAGCAGTTCTTC. It codes for CASSLAGSGGYNEQFF.

The chain joins TRBV9 to TRBJ2-7; 7 bases map to TRBD1. Germline V gives CDR1 SGDLS, CDR2 YYNGEE. The V gene end was trimmed by 0 bases and the J gene end by 5 bases; junction bases not matched to a gene: 5. CDR3 length equals 14 residues. The CDR3 here is CASSVADRLNEQYF. The CDR3 DNA reads TGTGCCAGCAGCGTAGCGGACAGGTTAAACGAGCAGTACTTC.

The chain has TRBV30 and TRBJ2-3; 13 positions agree with TRBD2. V shed 2 bases, J shed 4 bases, and the junction held 3 bases outside the gene matches. CDR3 length equals 15 residues. From germline, CDR1 is GTSNPN and CDR2 SVGIG (reference sequence). This CDR3 is CAWSKLAGGADTQYF. In DNA form, the CDR3 reads TGTGCCTGGAGTAAACTAGCGGGGGGGGCAGATACGCAGTATTTT. The full variable domain, in which reference TRBV30 and TRBJ2-3 provide the parts outside the CDR3, is SQTIHQWPATLVQPVGSPLSLECTVEGTSNPNLYWYRQAAGRGLQLLFYSVGIGQISSEVPQNLSASRPQDRQFILSSKKLLLSDSGFYLCAWSKLAGGADTQYFGPGTRLTVL.

The chain has TRBV7-9 and TRBJ2-3; 11 positions agree with TRBD2. Trimming took 6 bases from V and 5 from J; bases not matched to a gene: 13. The CDR3 covers 17 residues. Germline lookup yields CDR1 SEHNR and CDR2 FQNEAQ (reference sequence). DNA for the CDR3: TGTGCCAGCAGGCTAGCGGGGGGCGTGTATGTCGAAGATACGCAGTATTTT. It is translated as CASRLAGGVYVEDTQYF. The full variable domain, completed using reference TRBV7-9 and TRBJ2-3, is DTGVSQNPRHKITKRGQNVTFRCDPISEHNRLYWYRQTLGQGPEFLTYFQNEAQLEKSRLLSDRFSAERPKGSFSTLEIQRTEQGDSAMYLCASRLAGGVYVEDTQYFGPGTRLTVL.

The CDR3 sequence is CASRRNQNTGELFF. The DNA for the CDR3 is TGTGCCAGCAGGAGGAACCAGAACACCGGGGAGCTGTTTTTT. The J gene is TRBJ2-2, the V gene TRBV6-5; D not resolved. Trimming removed 6 bases at V and 1 base at J, with 9 bases between. The CDR3 consists of 14 residues. From germline, CDR1 is MNHEY and CDR2 SVGAGI.

This clone appeared once. V gene TRBV15 combines with J gene TRBJ2-1; D call uncertain. The CDR3 has 15 residues. Germline CDR1 LNHNV, CDR2 YYDKDF (reference sequence). Between the trimmed V and J ends, which lost 0 bases and 7 bases, there was a span of 13 bases. CDR3 sequence: CATSRDGRFVNEQFF. The CDR3 DNA reads TGTGCCACCAGCAGAGACGGTCGGTTTGTGAATGAGCAGTTCTTC.

The rearrangement uses TRBV6-1 and TRBJ2-2; no clear D. V lost 1 base and J 5 bases, leaving 11 bases between the germline ends. The CDR3 sequence is 15 residues long. From germline, CDR1 is MNHNS and CDR2 SASEGT. The CDR3: CASSEGAGRTGELFF. The CDR3 nucleotides read TGTGCCAGCAGTGAAGGGGCAGGAAGGACCGGGGAGCTGTTTTTT.

In this sample, this clone turned up a few times. The chain is built from TRBV6-5 and TRBJ1-4; no firm D call. The germline V and J ends were trimmed by 2 bases and 8 bases, with 15 bases remaining between them. This CDR3 is 15 amino acids long. Germline CDR1 reads MNHEY; CDR2 reads SVGAGI. CDR3 DNA: TGTGCCAGCAGTTACACCGGCGGGTCACAGGAAAAACTGTTTTTT. Its translation is CASSYTGGSQEKLFF.

The rearrangement joins TRBV20-1 to TRBJ1-2; D gene unclear. Germline lookup yields CDR1 DFQATT and CDR2 SNEGSKA (reference sequence). This CDR3 is built from 11 residues. Trimming removed 4 bases from V and 3 bases from J, with 6 bases in between. CDR3: CSAMADYGYTF. CDR3 DNA sequence: TGCAGTGCTATGGCTGACTATGGCTACACCTTC.

This clone was found a few times. The chain carries TRBV3-1 (or the pseudogene TRBV3-2) and TRBJ2-7; D may be TRBD1 (5 bases). Trimming stripped 1 base from V and 3 bases from J, with 19 bases between. The CDR3 length is 17 residues. CDR1 LGHDT and CDR2 YNNKEL come from the germline V gene (reference sequence). CDR3 residues: CASSQGARQRLFYEQYF. CDR3 DNA: TGTGCCAGCAGCCAAGGGGCCCGACAGCGTCTGTTCTACGAGCAGTACTTC.

This chain joins TRBV24-1 and TRBJ2-2, with TRBD1 matching over 8 bases. From germline, CDR1 is KGHDR and CDR2 SFDVKD. V dropped 3 bases and J dropped 6; count of bases not matched to a gene: 8. The CDR3 spans 16 residues. CDR3 nucleotide sequence: TGTGCCACCAGTGATCCCGGGACAGGTCAACCCGGGGAGCTGTTTTTT. Protein: CATSDPGTGQPGELFF.

The count of this clone is one. This sequence joins TRBV28 and TRBJ1-6, with D possibly matching TRBD1 (6 bases). Trimming took off 4 bases at V and 7 bases at J, with 14 bases between the two ends. Germline V CDR1 and CDR2: MDHEN, SYDVKM. The CDR3 sequence is 15 residues long. The CDR3: CASSSLRDKNSPLHF. In DNA, the CDR3 is TGTGCCAGCAGTTCGCTCCGGGACAAGAATTCACCCCTCCACTTT.

The chain uses TRBV19 and TRBJ1-5; 8 bases are a match to TRBD1. The germline gives CDR1 LNHDA, CDR2 SQIVND (reference sequence). J gave up 4 bases and V 6 bases, and 5 bases lay outside the gene matches. The CDR3 covers 14 residues. The chain's CDR3 is CASRNRGSNQPQHF. CDR3 nucleotides: TGTGCCAGTAGAAACAGGGGGTCAAATCAGCCCCAGCATTTT.

CDR3 amino acids: CASSLLTSGKNTEAFF. CDR3 sequence (DNA): TGTGCCAGCAGTTTGCTTACATCAGGAAAGAACACTGAAGCTTTCTTT. The V gene is TRBV27, the J gene TRBJ1-1; D is unclear. The CDR3 is 16 amino acids. Trimming stripped 3 bases from V and 1 base from J, with 15 bases between. CDR1 and CDR2 (germline): MNHEY, SMNVEV (reference sequence).

The J gene is TRBJ2-2, the V gene TRBV11-2, with 7 positions matching TRBD1. V was clipped by 5 bases and J by 5 bases; unmatched bases: 14. Germline V lookup: CDR1 SGHAT, CDR2 FQNNGV. CDR3 size: 17 residues. Here the CDR3 DNA reads TGTGCCAGCAGCCTTCCACTCAGGGGGTGGCGAACCGGGGAGCTGTTTTTT. It specifies CASSLPLRGWRTGELFF.

The chain recombines TRBV5-6 with TRBJ2-3; the match to TRBD1 covers 8 bases. Germline V gives CDR1 SGHDT, CDR2 YYEEEE. V lost 4 bases to trimming and J lost 0 bases; unmatched junction nucleotides: 7. This CDR3 has 16 residues. CDR3 nucleotides: TGTGCCAGCAGCCCTGGGACAGGTTCCAGCACAGATACGCAGTATTTT. This codes for CASSPGTGSSTDTQYF. Looking up the rest from reference TRBV5-6 and TRBJ2-3 gives the full variable domain: DAGVTQSPTHLIKTRGQQVTLRCSPKSGHDTVSWYQQALGQGPQFIFQYYEEEERQRGNFPDRFSGHQFPNYSSELNVNALLLGDSALYLCASSPGTGSSTDTQYFGPGTRLTVL.

V and J are TRBV11-2 and TRBJ2-1, with TRBD2 matching over 8 bases. Germline CDR1 and CDR2: SGHAT and FQNNGV. The CDR3 is 14 amino acids. V was pared by 6 bases and J by 0 bases, with 1 base of the junction left unmatched. As DNA, the CDR3 is TGTGCCAGCAGGGCGGGGGGCTCCTACAATGAGCAGTTCTTC. Translating gives CASRAGGSYNEQFF.

The chain has TRBV6-5 and TRBJ1-1; D unresolved. The CDR3 is 13 residues long. CDR1 MNHEY and CDR2 SVGAGI come from the germline V gene. V dropped 6 bases and J dropped 7 bases, with 15 bases sitting between them. The CDR3 reads CASSYGPNVEAFF. DNA for the CDR3: TGTGCCAGCAGCTACGGGCCAAACGTTGAAGCTTTCTTT.

J is TRBJ2-7 and V is TRBV10-1, with 7 bases identical to TRBD1. The CDR3 consists of 16 residues. With 3 bases clipped from V and 6 bases from J, the junction kept 14 bases outside the gene matches. CDR1 is WNHNN and CDR2 is SYGVQD in the germline V gene (reference sequence). The CDR3 is CASSDLRDSRPLEQYF. The CDR3 nucleotides read TGCGCCAGCAGTGATCTTCGGGACAGCCGTCCTCTCGAGCAGTACTTC.

V usage is TRBV6-2 or TRBV6-3 and J usage is TRBJ2-6; D unclear. V was pared by 5 bases and J by 0 bases, with 8 bases between. CDR1 is MNHEY, CDR2 SVGEGT, per germline. This CDR3 region has 15 residues. CDR3 DNA sequence: TGTGCCAGCAGTATCCCGAGCTCTGGGGCCAACGTCCTGACTTTC. It encodes CASSIPSSGANVLTF.

V and J are TRBV6-4 and TRBJ2-5, with D tentatively TRBD2 (5 bases). Between the trimmed V and J ends, which lost 6 bases and 7 bases, there was a span of 18 bases. The CDR3 is 14 residues long. The germline gives CDR1 MRHNA, CDR2 SNTAGT. CDR3 in DNA: TGTGCCAGCAGCCCCACGGACGGAGAGGGGACCCAGTACTTC. Its translation is CASSPTDGEGTQYF.

This clone appeared a single time. The chain employs TRBV9 and TRBJ2-1, with D possibly being TRBD1 (5 bases). V was shortened by 2 bases and J by 6 bases, with 21 bases between the two germline ends. The CDR3 is 17 amino acids. CDR1 and CDR2 (germline): SGDLS, YYNGEE. The CDR3: CASSVALKQVGSNEQFF. The CDR3 DNA reads as TGTGCCAGCAGCGTTGCCCTTAAACAGGTTGGTAGCAATGAGCAGTTCTTC.